Listed below are T cell receptor beta chains from one sample, sequenced in a study of cytomegalovirus exposure and HLA in healthy donors. Profiled with immunoSEQ multiplex PCR; TCRdb holds only in-frame clones, not every one. The data show approximately 150,000 clones, roughly 68% seen once. The sequencing sample was made of PBMCs. All receptors derive from a man in his thirties or forties in good health and CMV-seropositive. CDR3s include the opening cysteine and the closing phenylalanine or tryptophan. A D gene is named only where the DNA matches it firmly. Not every row has a clone size; where given, it reads once, few, many or a size class.

j_call d_call v_call clone_size cdr3_nt cdr3_aa
TRBJ1-3 - TRBV28 few TGTGCCAGCAGTCAGGGTGGAAATAAGGGAAACACCATATATTTT CASSQGGNKGNTIYF
TRBJ2-3 - TRBV5-1 - TGCGCCAGCAGCTTACAATATACGCAGTATTTT CASSLQYTQYF
TRBJ2-3 - TRBV30 few TGTGCCTGGAGACGGCAGGGTCCAGATACGCAGTATTTT CAWRRQGPDTQYF
TRBJ2-7 TRBD2 TRBV6-6 - TGTGCCAGCAGTTACCTCGGGTACCCGGGGGGCTACGAGCAGTACTTC CASSYLGYPGGYEQYF
TRBJ2-5 - TRBV18 - TGTGCCAGCTCACCACAGGGGTACCAAGAGACCCAGTACTTC CASSPQGYQETQYF
TRBJ2-7 TRBD2 TRBV18 few TGTGCCAGCTCACCACAGGTACTAGCGGGAGGGTCCTACGAGCAGTACTTC CASSPQVLAGGSYEQYF
TRBJ2-5 - TRBV9 - TGTGCCAGCAGCGTAGAGTCGGGAGCAGGTCAAGAGACCCAGTACTTC CASSVESGAGQETQYF
TRBJ2-7 - TRBV5-4 - TGTGCCAGCAGCCGGGATGAAAACTACGAGCAGTACTTC CASSRDENYEQYF
TRBJ1-1 - TRBV28 - TGTGCCAGCAGTTTCATGAACACTGAAGCTTTCTTT CASSFMNTEAFF
TRBJ1-1 - TRBV6-1 few TGTGCCAGCAGTGAATTAGGGGATCTGATGGGTGAAGCTTTCTTT CASSELGDLMGEAFF
TRBJ2-7 TRBD2 TRBV18 - TGTGCCAGCTCGACGTCCGGGACTAGTAGCTACGAGCAGTACTTC CASSTSGTSSYEQYF
TRBJ2-1 TRBD2 TRBV12-5 - TGTGCTAGTGGTTTAGAGGGACTAGCCTACAATGAGCAGTTCTTC CASGLEGLAYNEQFF
TRBJ1-2 - TRBV30 - TGTGCCTGGAGTGCCCCGGACCTGACAGGATCCATTAACTATGGCTACACCTTC CAWSAPDLTGSINYGYTF
TRBJ2-7 TRBD1 TRBV9 once TGTGCCAGCAGCTCCGGCGACAGGGGTTACGAGCAGTACTTC CASSSGDRGYEQYF
TRBJ1-4 - TRBV6-6 - TGTGCCAGCAATCCTGCCGAGGGGGCAACTAATGAAAAACTGTTTTTT CASNPAEGATNEKLFF
TRBJ1-2 - TRBV6-6 - TGTGCCAGCAGTTCACAGGGTCTTGGCTACACCTTC CASSSQGLGYTF
TRBJ2-7 TRBD2 TRBV11-2 - TGTGCCAGCAGCTTAGATCACGGGAGGGCCTACGAGCAGTACTTC CASSLDHGRAYEQYF
TRBJ1-4 - TRBV6-5 few TGTGCCAGCAGCCCACAACCCGCGGGTAATGAAAAACTGTTTTTT CASSPQPAGNEKLFF
TRBJ1-5 - TRBV19 once TGTGCCAGTAGTGACCTCAAAGGGGGTAGCAATCAGCCCCAGCATTTT CASSDLKGGSNQPQHF
TRBJ2-6 - TRBV6-1 - TGTGCCAGCAGTGAATTTGTCAGGGCGATTGGGGCCAACGTCCTGACTTTC CASSEFVRAIGANVLTF
TRBJ2-6 - TRBV7-3 - TGTGCCAGCAGTGGAGGGCCTGGGGCCAACGTCCTGACTTTC CASSGGPGANVLTF
TRBJ2-7 - TRBV11-3 - TGTGCCAGCGGGCAGATCGAGAAGGAGCAGTACTTC CASGQIEKEQYF
TRBJ2-2 - TRBV6-5 - TGTGCCAGCAGTACCCGGGGAGATGATACCGGGGAGCTGTTTTTT CASSTRGDDTGELFF
TRBJ2-7 - TRBV6-5 - TGTGCCAGCAGTAATCAGGAATACGAGCAGTACTTC CASSNQEYEQYF
TRBJ2-2 - TRBV12-5 few TGTGCTAGTGGTTCACATAACACCGGGGAGCTGTTTTTT CASGSHNTGELFF
TRBJ1-2 - TRBV7-2 - TGTGCCAGCAGCTTCGGACAGAACTTTCCCTATGGCTACACCTTC CASSFGQNFPYGYTF
TRBJ2-7 - TRBV2 - TGTGCCAGCCCCACAGGGACCGCTAAGAACGAGCAGTACTTC CASPTGTAKNEQYF
TRBJ2-7 - TRBV28 - TGTGCCAGCAGTTCGGGGACACCGCCCTACGAGCAGTACTTC CASSSGTPPYEQYF
TRBJ2-1 - TRBV27 - TGTGCCAGCAGTCACCGGGACTCCTCGGATGAGCAGTTCTTC CASSHRDSSDEQFF
TRBJ2-3 - TRBV9 few TGTGCCAGCAGCGTAGAGAATAGCTGGGATACGCAGTATTTT CASSVENSWDTQYF
TRBJ2-3 - TRBV6-8 - TGTGCCAGCAGTGCCCCCAAGCGAGGCACAGATACGCAGTATTTT CASSAPKRGTDTQYF
TRBJ2-3 TRBD2 TRBV11-2 - TGTGCCAGCAGCCCGCTCCGGGGGGGGCGGGGCCCGGGGGATTTT CASSPLRGGRGPGDF
TRBJ1-6 TRBD1 TRBV9 - TGTGCCAGCAGCGCGACAGGGTTAGGGTCACCCCTCCACTTT CASSATGLGSPLHF
TRBJ1-1 TRBD1 TRBV27 - TGTGCCAGCAGTCCCATGAACAGGGGCGCGGGAGCTTTCTTT CASSPMNRGAGAFF
TRBJ2-7 - TRBV6-5 - TGTGCCAGCAGTGGAACAGGGTCCCACGAGCAGTACTTC CASSGTGSHEQYF
TRBJ2-5 - TRBV5-8 few TGTGCCAGCAGCTTGGCCTCAGAGACCCAGTACTTC CASSLASETQYF
TRBJ1-2 - TRBV7-2 once TGTGCCAGCAGCTTAGGCCCAGGCAACTATGGCTACACCTTC CASSLGPGNYGYTF
TRBJ1-1 - TRBV28 - TGTGCCAGCAGCCGCCCACAGCTCGCCGATACTGAAGCTTTCTTT CASSRPQLADTEAFF
TRBJ1-6 TRBD1 TRBV9 - TGTGCCAGCAGCGGCAGTCCGGGACAGGGGCCACCCCTCCACTTT CASSGSPGQGPPLHF
TRBJ2-3 TRBD1 TRBV19 - TGTGCCAGTAGGGGGACAGGCACAGATACGCAGTATTTT CASRGTGTDTQYF
TRBJ1-5 TRBD1 TRBV30 - TGTGCCTGGAGTAAAGGGGACAGGGCAAATCAGCCCCAGCATTTT CAWSKGDRANQPQHF
TRBJ2-1 TRBD2 TRBV28 - TGTGCCAGCAGTCAAGCGGGAGCTAGTAATGAGCAGTTCTTC CASSQAGASNEQFF
TRBJ2-7 - TRBV10-3 once TGTGCCTCGGAGGCCTACGAGCAGTACTTC CASEAYEQYF
TRBJ2-5 - TRBV7-2 - TGTGCCAGCAGCTTCCCTGGAGGGGGAGGGGCAGAGACCCAGTACTTC CASSFPGGGGAETQYF
TRBJ2-5 - TRBV5-1 few TGCGCCAGCAGCCTGCAGATTGCAGGGAGGGAGACCCAGTACTTC CASSLQIAGRETQYF
TRBJ2-7 TRBD2 TRBV9 - TGTGCCAGCAGCGTAGCCCCACTAGCGGGATCCTACGAGCAGTACTTC CASSVAPLAGSYEQYF
TRBJ2-7 TRBD2 TRBV6-5 few TGTGCCAGCAGTTTCGGGATAGCGGGACAATACGAGCAGTACTTC CASSFGIAGQYEQYF
TRBJ2-5 TRBD1 TRBV11-3 once TGTGCCAGCAGCCCGACAGGGGCTACCTGGGAGACCCAGTACTTC CASSPTGATWETQYF
TRBJ2-7 - TRBV6-5 - TGTGCCAGCAGATCTAACTACGAGCAGTACTTC CASRSNYEQYF
TRBJ1-1 - TRBV27 - TGTGCCAGCAGCCTACAACCAGGGTCGTCTGAAGCTTTCTTT CASSLQPGSSEAFF
TRBJ2-7 TRBD1 TRBV27 few TGTGCCAGCAGTTTATTGACAGGGGCCTACGAGCAGTACTTC CASSLLTGAYEQYF
TRBJ1-1 - TRBV15 - TGTGCCACCAGCAGACCCTCACAAAACACTGAAGCTTTCTTT CATSRPSQNTEAFF
TRBJ2-7 - TRBV9 - TGTGCCAGCAGCGTAGTTGTTTTGGCTAGCTTAGACGAGCAGTACTTC CASSVVVLASLDEQYF